This TCR beta chain originates from a study of cytomegalovirus exposure and HLA in healthy donors. As for the study in general: Earlier findings included approximately 120 million unique TCR beta sequences obtained from approximately 170 million T cells. Study results and limitations: Later analysis identified about 17,000 TCR beta sequences associated with HLA alleles, using a false discovery rate threshold of 0.05. It was reported that TCR beta sequences correctly inferred the HLA-A and HLA-B alleles for most subjects.

The CDR3 loop spans 12 amino acids. V was clipped by 9 bases and J by 7 bases; unmatched bases: 2. CDR1 and CDR2 from the germline V gene are MNHEY and SMNVEV (reference sequence). In its sample, this clone is medium-sized. The antigen remains unidentified. PCR amplification relied on 60 Vbeta primers (plus 13 Jbeta primers). Here immunoSEQ multiplex PCR was the method, and the copy in TCRdb shows in-frame clones only, minus some. The table includes 100,000 or so clones, roughly three quarters detected once. This chain uses TRBV27 with TRBJ1-3; TRBD1 agrees at 11 bases. The TCR was taken from a man in his forties in good health and CMV-seronegative. The sequencing input was PBMCs. The CDR3 DNA is TGTGCCAGTTGGGACAGGGGGAACACCATATATTTT. Amino acid sequence: CASWDRGNTIYF.